Listed here is a single T cell receptor beta chain. This record comes from a study of Graves' ophthalmopathy and Graves' hyperthyroidism. CDR3 regions of TCR beta were amplified from RNA transcripts. HTBI primers were used in a first-round RT-PCR, which preceded a second-round multiplex PCR. TCRdb reprocessed the multiplex PCR reads with MiXCR, giving one entry per CDR3 protein. This table holds hundreds of thousands of distinct CDR3 sequences, roughly two fifths found once. Germline V gene lookup returns CDR1 LNHDA and CDR2 SQIVND (reference sequence). The CDR3 sequence is 14 residues long. The specimen sequenced was peripheral blood. The clonotype was recovered from an adult man with Graves' ophthalmopathy. This chain uses TRBV19 with TRBJ1-5; D is unclear. CDR3 region: CARGRVDSNQPQHF. CDR3 nucleotide sequence: TGTGCTAGAGGACGTGTGGATAGCAATCAGCCCCAGCATTTT.